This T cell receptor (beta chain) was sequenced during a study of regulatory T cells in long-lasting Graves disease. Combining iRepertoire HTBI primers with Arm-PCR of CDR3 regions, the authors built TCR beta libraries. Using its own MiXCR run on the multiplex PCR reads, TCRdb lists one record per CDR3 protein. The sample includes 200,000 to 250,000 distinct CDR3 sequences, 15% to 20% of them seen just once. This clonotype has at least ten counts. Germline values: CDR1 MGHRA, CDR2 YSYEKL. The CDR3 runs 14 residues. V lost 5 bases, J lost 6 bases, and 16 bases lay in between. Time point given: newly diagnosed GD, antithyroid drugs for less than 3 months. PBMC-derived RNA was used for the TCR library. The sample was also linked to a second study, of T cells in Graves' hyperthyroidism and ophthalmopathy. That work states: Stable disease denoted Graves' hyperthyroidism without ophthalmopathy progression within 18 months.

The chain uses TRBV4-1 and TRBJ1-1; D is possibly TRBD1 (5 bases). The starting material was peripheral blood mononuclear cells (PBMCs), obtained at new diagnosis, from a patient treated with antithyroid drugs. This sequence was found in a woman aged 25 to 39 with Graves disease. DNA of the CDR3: TGCGCCAGCAGCGAGGTTAGGGGCTCGGCTGAAGCTTTCTTT. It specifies CASSEVRGSAEAFF.